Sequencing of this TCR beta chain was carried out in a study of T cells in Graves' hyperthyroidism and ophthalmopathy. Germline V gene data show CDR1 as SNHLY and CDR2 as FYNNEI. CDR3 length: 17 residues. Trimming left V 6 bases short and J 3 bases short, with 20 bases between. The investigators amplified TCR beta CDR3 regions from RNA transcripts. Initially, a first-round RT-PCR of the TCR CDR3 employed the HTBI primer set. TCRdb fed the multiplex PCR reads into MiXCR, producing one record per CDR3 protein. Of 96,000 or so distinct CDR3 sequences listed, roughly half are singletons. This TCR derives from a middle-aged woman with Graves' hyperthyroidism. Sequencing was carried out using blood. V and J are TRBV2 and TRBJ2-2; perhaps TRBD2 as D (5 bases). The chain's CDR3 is CASSYTSYEQYTGELFF. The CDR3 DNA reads TGTGCCAGCAGCTACACTAGTTACGAGCAGTACACCGGGGAGCTGTTTTTT.